Sequencing of this T cell receptor beta chain was carried out in a study of blood T cell repertoires in COVID-19. In assigning cohorts, the study relied on participant-reported clinical history. Profiled with immunoSEQ multiplex PCR; TCRdb holds only in-frame clones, not every one. The sample holds 320,000 or so clones, about 90% seen once. Trimming removed 0 bases from V and 0 bases from J, with 12 bases in between. CDR3 length: 17 residues. Germline V lookup: CDR1 LGHDT, CDR2 YNNKEL (reference sequence). The sample taken for sequencing was PBMCs or T cells enriched from blood (not recorded which). The chain is built from TRBV3-1 (or the pseudogene TRBV3-2) and TRBJ2-1, with D possibly TRBD2 on 6 matching bases. The TCR was taken from a woman in her twenties or thirties who had recovered from COVID-19. As DNA, the CDR3 is TGTGCCAGCAGCCAAGATACCGGACTAATCTCCTACAATGAGCAGTTCTTC. Translation: CASSQDTGLISYNEQFF.